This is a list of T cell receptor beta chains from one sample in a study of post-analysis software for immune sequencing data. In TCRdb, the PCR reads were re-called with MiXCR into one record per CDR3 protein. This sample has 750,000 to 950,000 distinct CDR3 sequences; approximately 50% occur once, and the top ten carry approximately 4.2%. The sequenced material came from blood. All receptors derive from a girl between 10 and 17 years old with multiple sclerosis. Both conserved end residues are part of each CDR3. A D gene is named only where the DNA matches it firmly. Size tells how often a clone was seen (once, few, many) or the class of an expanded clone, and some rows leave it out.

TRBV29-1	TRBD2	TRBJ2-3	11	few	TGCAGCGCCCGGACTAGCGAAGCGCAGTATTTT	CSARTSEAQYF
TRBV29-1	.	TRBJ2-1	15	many	TGCAGCGTTGATACCGGGAGTATTGCAAGCAATGAGCAGTTCTTC	CSVDTGSIASNEQFF
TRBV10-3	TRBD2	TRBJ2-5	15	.	TGTGCCATCAGTGAGACTAGCGGGGACTGGGAGACCCAGTACTTC	CAISETSGDWETQYF
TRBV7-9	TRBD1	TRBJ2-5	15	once	TGTGCCAGCAGCTTAGTTCGCCCCAGGGGGGAGACCCAGTACTTC	CASSLVRPRGETQYF
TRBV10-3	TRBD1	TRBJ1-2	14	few	TGTGCCATCAGCGATACTGGACAGGGGCACGGCTACACCTTC	CAISDTGQGHGYTF
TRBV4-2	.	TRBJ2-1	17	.	TGTGCCAGCAGCCAGGATAGATTTAGCGGAGCCCCCAATGAGCAGTTCTTC	CASSQDRFSGAPNEQFF
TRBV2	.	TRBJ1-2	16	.	TGTGCCAGCAGTGGGACCGTTTTAGGGGAATGGGACGGCTACACCTTC	CASSGTVLGEWDGYTF
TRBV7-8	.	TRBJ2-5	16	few	TGTGCCAGCAGCTTAGTTCGAAGGCGAGGAAAGGAGACCCAGTACTTC	CASSLVRRRGKETQYF
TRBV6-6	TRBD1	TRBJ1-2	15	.	TGTGCCAGCAGTTACTCGAGTGGACAGGTCGGGGGCTACACCTTC	CASSYSSGQVGGYTF
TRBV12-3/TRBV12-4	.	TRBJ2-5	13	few	TGTGCCAGCAGTTTAGAAAGGGGGGAGACCCAGTACTTC	CASSLERGETQYF
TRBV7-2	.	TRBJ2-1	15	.	TGTGCCAGCAGCCCCTCCGGGACACCTTACAATGAGCAGTTCTTC	CASSPSGTPYNEQFF
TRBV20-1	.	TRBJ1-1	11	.	TGCAGTGCTAGCGGACCCGGCGGGGCTTTCTTT	CSASGPGGAFF
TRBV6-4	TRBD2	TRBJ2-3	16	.	TGTGCCAGCAGTGATGAAAGCGGGAGTGTCACAGATACGCAGTATTTT	CASSDESGSVTDTQYF
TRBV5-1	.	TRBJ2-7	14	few	TGCGCCAGCAGCCTCAACGGGATCTCCTACGAGCAGTACTTC	CASSLNGISYEQYF
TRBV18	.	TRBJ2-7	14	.	TGTGCCAGCTCACCAAATCCGGGTGCCCACGAGCAGTACTTC	CASSPNPGAHEQYF
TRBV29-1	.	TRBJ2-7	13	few	TGCAGCGTTGCTGGCGATTTGCCCTACGAGCAGTACTTC	CSVAGDLPYEQYF
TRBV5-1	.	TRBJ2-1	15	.	TGCGCCAGCAGCGAGACAGTCTCTAAAGGGAATGAGCAGTTCTTC	CASSETVSKGNEQFF
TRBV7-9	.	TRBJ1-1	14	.	TGTGCCAGCAGCCCGATTAGGGCGGGCACTGAAGCTTTCTTT	CASSPIRAGTEAFF
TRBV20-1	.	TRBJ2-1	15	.	TGCAGTGCTAGAGAGGAAGACGCAGGCTACAATGAGCAGTTCTTC	CSAREEDAGYNEQFF
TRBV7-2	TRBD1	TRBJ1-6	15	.	TGTGCCAGCAGCTTCTCTCGGACAGGGCTTTCACCCCTCCACTTT	CASSFSRTGLSPLHF